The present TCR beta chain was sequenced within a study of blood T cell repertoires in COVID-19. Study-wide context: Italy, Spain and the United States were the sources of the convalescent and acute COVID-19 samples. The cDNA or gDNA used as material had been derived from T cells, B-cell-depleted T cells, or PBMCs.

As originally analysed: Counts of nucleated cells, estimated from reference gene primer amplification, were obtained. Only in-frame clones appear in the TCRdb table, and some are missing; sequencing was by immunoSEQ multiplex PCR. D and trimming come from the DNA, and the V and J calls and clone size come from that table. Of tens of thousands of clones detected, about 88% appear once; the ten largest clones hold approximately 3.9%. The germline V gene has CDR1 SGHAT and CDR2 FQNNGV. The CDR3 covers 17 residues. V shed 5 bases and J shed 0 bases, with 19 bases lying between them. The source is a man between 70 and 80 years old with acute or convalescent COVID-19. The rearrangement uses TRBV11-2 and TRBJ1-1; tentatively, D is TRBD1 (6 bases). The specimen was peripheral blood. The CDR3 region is CASSPQQGMAMNTEAFF. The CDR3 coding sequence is TGTGCCAGCAGCCCCCAACAGGGCATGGCAATGAACACTGAAGCTTTCTTT.